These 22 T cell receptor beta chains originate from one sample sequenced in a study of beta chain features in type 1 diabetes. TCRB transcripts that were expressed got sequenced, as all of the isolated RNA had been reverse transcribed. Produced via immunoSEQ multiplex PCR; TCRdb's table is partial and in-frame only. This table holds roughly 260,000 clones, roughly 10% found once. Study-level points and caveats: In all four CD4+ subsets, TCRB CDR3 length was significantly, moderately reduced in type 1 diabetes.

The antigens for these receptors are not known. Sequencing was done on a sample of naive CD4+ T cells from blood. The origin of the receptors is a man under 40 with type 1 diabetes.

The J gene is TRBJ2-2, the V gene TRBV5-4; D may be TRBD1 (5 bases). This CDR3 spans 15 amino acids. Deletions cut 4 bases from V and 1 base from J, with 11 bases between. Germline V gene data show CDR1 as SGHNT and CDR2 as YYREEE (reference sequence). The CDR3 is CASSPGQGNTGELFF. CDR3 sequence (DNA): TGTGCCAGCAGCCCTGGCCAGGGGAACACCGGGGAGCTGTTTTTT.

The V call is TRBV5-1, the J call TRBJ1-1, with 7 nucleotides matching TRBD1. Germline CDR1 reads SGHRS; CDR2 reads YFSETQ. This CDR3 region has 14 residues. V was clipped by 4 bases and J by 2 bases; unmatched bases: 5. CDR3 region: CASSPTGDNTEAFF. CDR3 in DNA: TGCGCCAGCAGCCCTACAGGGGACAACACTGAAGCTTTCTTT.

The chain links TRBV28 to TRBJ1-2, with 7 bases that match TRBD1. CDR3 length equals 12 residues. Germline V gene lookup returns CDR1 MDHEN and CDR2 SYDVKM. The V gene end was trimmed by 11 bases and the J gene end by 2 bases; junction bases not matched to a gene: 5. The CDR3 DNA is TGTGCCGGAAAGACAGGGAACTATGGCTACACCTTC. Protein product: CAGKTGNYGYTF.

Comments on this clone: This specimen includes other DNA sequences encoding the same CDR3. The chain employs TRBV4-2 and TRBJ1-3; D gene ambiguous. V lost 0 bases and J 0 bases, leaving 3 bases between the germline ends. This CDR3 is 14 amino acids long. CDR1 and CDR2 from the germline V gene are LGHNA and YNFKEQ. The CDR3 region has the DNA TGTGCCAGCAGCCAAGACGGCTCTGGAAACACCATATATTTT. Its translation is CASSQDGSGNTIYF.

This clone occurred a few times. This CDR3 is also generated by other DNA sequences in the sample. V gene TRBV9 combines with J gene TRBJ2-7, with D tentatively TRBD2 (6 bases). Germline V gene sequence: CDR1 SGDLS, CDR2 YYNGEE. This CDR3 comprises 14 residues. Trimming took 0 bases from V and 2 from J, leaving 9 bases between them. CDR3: CASSVEAGTYEQYF. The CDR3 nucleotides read TGTGCCAGCAGCGTAGAGGCGGGGACCTACGAGCAGTACTTC.

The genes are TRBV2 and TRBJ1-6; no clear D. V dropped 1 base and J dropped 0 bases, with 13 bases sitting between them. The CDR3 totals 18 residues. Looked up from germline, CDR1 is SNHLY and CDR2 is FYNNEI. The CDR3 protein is CASSEVRQLSSYNSPLHF. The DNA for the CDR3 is TGTGCCAGCAGTGAAGTGAGGCAGTTAAGCTCCTATAATTCACCCCTCCACTTT.

The CDR3 DNA follows: TGTGCCAGCAGCCGTAGTAGCGGGGGAACCGGGGAGCTGTTTTTT. Translating gives CASSRSSGGTGELFF. The chain couples TRBV5-4 to TRBJ2-2, with 9 bases matching TRBD2. The germline V gene encodes CDR1 SGHNT and CDR2 YYREEE (reference sequence). The CDR3 length is 15 residues. The trim removed 4 bases at V and 5 bases at J, leaving 6 bases unmatched.

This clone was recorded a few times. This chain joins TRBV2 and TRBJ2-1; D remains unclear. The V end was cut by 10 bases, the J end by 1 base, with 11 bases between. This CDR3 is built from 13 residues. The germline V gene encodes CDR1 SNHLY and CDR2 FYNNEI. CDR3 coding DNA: TGTGCCAACTCCCGTGGTTCCTACAATGAGCAGTTCTTC. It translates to CANSRGSYNEQFF.

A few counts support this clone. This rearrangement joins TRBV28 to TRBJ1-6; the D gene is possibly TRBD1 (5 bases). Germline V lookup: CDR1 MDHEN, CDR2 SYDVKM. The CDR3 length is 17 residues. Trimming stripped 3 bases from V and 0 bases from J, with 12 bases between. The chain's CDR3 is CASSLYRLGSYNSPLHF. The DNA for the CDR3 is TGTGCCAGCAGTTTGTACAGGCTGGGCTCCTATAATTCACCCCTCCACTTT. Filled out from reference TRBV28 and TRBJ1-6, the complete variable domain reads DVKVTQSSRYLVKRTGEKVFLECVQDMDHENMFWYRQDPGLGLRLIYFSYDVKMKEKGDIPEGYSVSREKKERFSLILESASTNQTSMYLCASSLYRLGSYNSPLHFGNGTRLTVT.

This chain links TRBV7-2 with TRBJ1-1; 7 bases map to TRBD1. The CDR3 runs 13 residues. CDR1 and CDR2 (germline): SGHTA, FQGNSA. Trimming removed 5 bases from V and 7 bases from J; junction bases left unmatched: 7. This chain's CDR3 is CASSRQGASEAFF. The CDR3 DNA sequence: TGTGCCAGCAGCCGACAGGGTGCCAGTGAAGCTTTCTTT. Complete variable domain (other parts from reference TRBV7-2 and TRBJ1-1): GAGVSQSPSNKVTEKGKDVELRCDPISGHTALYWYRQSLGQGLEFLIYFQGNSAPDKSGLPSDRFSAERTGGSVSTLTIQRTQQEDSAVYLCASSRQGASEAFFGQGTRLTVV.

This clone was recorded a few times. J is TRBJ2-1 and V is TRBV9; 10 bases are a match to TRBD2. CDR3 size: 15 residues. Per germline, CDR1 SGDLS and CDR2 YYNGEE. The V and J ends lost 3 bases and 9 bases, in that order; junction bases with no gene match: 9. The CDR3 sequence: CASSEGSGGAVEQFF. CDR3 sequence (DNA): TGTGCCAGCAGCGAGGGAAGCGGGGGGGCTGTTGAGCAGTTCTTC.

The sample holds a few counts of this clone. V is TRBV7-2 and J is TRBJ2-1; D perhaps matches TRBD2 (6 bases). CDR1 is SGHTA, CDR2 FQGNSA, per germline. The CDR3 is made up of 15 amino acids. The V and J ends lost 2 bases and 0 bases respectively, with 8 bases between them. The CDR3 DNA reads TGTGCCAGCAGCTTAAGGCGGGGCTCCTACAATGAGCAGTTCTTC. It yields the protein CASSLRRGSYNEQFF. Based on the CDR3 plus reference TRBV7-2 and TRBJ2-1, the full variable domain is GAGVSQSPSNKVTEKGKDVELRCDPISGHTALYWYRQSLGQGLEFLIYFQGNSAPDKSGLPSDRFSAERTGGSVSTLTIQRTQQEDSAVYLCASSLRRGSYNEQFFGPGTRLTVL.

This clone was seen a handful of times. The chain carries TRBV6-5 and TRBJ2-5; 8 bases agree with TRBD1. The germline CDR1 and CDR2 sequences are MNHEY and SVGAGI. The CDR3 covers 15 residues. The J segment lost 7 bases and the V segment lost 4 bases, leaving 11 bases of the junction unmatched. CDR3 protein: CASSSRQGALGTQYF. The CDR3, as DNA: TGTGCCAGCAGTTCCCGTCAGGGGGCCTTAGGGACCCAGTACTTC.

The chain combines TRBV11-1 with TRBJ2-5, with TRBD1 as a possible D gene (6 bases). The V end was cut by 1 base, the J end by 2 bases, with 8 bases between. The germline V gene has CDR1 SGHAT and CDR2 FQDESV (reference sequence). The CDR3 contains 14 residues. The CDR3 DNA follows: TGTGCCAGCAGCTTAGGGGGGCTTCAAGAGACCCAGTACTTC. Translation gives CASSLGGLQETQYF.

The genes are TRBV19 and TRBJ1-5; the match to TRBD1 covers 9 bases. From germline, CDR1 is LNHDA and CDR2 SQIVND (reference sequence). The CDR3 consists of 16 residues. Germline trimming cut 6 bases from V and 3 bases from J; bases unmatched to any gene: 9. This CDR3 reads CASSLGGTGNNQPQHF. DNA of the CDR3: TGTGCCAGTAGCCTAGGGGGGACAGGGAACAATCAGCCCCAGCATTTT. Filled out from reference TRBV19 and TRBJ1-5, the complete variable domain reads DGGITQSPKYLFRKEGQNVTLSCEQNLNHDAMYWYRQDPGQGLRLIYYSQIVNDFQKGDIAEGYSVSREKKESFPLTVTSAQKNPTAFYLCASSLGGTGNNQPQHFGDGTRLSIL.

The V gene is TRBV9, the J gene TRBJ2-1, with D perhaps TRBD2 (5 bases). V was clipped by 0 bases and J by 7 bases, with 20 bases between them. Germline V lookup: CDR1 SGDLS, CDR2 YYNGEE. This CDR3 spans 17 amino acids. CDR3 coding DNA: TGTGCCAGCAGCGTAGGGTATGGGCTCGGGGTTTGGAATGAGCAGTTCTTC. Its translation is CASSVGYGLGVWNEQFF.

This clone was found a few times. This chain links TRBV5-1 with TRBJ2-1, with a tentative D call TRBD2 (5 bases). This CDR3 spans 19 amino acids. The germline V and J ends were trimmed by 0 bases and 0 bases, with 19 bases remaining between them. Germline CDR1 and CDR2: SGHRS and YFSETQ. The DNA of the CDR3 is TGCGCCAGCAGCTTGGCCGTATTGGAGTCTGCGGGCTCCTACAATGAGCAGTTCTTC. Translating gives CASSLAVLESAGSYNEQFF.

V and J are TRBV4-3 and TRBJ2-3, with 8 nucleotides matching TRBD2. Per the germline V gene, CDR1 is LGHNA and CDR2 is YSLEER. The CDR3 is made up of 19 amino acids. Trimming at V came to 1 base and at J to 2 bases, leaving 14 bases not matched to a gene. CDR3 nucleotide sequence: TGCGCCAGCAGCCAAGGGGGACTCGTAGCGGGGTCTTCCACAGATACGCAGTATTTT. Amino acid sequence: CASSQGGLVAGSSTDTQYF.

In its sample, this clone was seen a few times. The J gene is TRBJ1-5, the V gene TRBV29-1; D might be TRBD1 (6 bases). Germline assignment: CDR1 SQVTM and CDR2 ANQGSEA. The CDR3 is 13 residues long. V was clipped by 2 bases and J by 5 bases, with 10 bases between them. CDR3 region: CSVETAGDQPQHF. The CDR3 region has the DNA TGCAGCGTTGAAACGGCAGGGGATCAGCCCCAGCATTTT.

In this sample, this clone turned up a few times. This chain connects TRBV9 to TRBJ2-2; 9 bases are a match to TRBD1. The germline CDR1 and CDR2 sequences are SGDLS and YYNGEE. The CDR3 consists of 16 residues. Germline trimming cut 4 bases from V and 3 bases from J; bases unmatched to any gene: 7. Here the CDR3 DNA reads TGTGCCAGCAGCAAACGGACAGGGGCGGACACCGGGGAGCTGTTTTTT. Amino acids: CASSKRTGADTGELFF.

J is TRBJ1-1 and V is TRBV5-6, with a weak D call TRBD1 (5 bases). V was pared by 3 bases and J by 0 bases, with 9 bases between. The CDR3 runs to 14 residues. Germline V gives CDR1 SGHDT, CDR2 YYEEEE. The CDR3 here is CASSSLGVNTEAFF. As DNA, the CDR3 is TGTGCCAGCAGCTCTCTAGGGGTGAACACTGAAGCTTTCTTT.

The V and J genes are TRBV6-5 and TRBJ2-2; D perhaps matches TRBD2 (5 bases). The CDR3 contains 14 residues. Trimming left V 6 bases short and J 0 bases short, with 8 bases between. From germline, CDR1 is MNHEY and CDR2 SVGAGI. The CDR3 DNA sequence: TGTGCCAGCAGCGGACTGGCGAACACCGGGGAGCTGTTTTTT. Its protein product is CASSGLANTGELFF.